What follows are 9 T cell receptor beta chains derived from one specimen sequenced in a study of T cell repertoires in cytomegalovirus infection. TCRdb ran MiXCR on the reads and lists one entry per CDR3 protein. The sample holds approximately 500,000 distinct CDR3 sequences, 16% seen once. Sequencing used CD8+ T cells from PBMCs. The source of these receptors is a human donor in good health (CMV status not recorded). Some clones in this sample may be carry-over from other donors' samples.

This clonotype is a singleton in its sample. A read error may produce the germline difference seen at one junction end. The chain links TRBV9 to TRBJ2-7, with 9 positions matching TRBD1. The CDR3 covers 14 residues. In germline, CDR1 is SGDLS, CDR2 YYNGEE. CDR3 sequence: CASSTTGGSNEQYF. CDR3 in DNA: TGTGCCAGCAGCACCACAGGGGGCTCCAACGAGCAGTACTTC.

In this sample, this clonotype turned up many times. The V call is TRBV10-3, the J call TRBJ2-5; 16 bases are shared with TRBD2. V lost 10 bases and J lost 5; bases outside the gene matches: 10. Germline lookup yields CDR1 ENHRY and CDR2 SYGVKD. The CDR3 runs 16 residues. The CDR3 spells CATATGLAGGMETQYF. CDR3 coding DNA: TGTGCCACCGCGACGGGACTAGCGGGAGGGATGGAGACCCAGTACTTC.

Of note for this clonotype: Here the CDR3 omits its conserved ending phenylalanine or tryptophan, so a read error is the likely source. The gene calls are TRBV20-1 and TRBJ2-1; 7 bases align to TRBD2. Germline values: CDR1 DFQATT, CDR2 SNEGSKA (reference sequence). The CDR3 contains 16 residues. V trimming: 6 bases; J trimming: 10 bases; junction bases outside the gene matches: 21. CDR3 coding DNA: TGCAGTGCACCTCAGACTAGCCACCTTATTAATGAGGAGCAGTTCTTA. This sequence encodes CSAPQTSHLINEEQFL.

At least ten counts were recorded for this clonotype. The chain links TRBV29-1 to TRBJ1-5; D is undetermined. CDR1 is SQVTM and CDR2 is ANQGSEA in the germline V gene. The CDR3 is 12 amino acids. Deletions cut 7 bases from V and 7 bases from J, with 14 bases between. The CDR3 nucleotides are TGCAGCGGGCCGTTACGGGGACAGCCCCAGCATTTT. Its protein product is CSGPLRGQPQHF.

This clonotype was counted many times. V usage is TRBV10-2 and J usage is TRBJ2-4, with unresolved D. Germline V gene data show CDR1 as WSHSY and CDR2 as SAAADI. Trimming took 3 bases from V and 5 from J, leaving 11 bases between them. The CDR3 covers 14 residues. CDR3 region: CASSDIVRENIQYF. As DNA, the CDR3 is TGCGCCAGCAGTGATATTGTTAGGGAAAACATTCAGTACTTC.

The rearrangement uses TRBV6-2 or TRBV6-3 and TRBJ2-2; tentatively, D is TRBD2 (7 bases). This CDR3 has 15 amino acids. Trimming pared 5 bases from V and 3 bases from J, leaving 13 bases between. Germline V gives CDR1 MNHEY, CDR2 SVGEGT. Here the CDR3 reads CASSPGGKDTGELFF. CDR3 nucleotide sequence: TGTGCCAGCAGTCCGGGGGGCAAGGACACCGGGGAGCTGTTTTTT.

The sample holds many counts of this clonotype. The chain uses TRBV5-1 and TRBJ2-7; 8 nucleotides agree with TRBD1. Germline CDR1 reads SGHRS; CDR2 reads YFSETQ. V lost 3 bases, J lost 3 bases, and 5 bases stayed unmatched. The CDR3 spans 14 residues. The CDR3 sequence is CASSYLGTGYEQYF. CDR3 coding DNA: TGCGCCAGCAGCTACCTTGGGACAGGCTACGAGCAGTACTTC.

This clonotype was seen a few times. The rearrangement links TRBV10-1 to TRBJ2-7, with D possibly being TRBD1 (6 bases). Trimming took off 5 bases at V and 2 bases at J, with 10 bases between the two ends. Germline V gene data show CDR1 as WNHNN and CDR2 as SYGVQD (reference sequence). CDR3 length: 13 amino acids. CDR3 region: CASSPGHTYEQYF. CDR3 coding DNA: TGCGCCAGCAGTCCGGGACACACCTACGAGCAGTACTTC.

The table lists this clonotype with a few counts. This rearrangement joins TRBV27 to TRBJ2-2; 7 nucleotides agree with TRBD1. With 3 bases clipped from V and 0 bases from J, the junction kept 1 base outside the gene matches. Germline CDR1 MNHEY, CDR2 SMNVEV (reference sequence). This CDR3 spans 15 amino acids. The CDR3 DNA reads TGTGCCAGCAGTTTCAGGGGGACGAACACCGGGGAGCTGTTTTTT. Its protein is CASSFRGTNTGELFF.